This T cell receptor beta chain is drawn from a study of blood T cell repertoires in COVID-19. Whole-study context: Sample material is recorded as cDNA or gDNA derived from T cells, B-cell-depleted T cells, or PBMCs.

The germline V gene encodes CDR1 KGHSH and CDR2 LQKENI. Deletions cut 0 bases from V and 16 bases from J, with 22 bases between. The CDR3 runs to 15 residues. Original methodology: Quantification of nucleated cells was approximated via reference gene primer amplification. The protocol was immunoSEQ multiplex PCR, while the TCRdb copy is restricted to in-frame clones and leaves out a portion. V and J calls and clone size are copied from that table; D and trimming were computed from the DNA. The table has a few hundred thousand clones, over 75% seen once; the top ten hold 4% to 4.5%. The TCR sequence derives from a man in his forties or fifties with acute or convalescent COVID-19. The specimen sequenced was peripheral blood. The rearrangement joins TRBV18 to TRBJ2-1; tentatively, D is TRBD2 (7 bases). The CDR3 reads CASSPPSWRGGEVFF. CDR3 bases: TGTGCCAGCTCACCACCCTCTTGGAGGGGGGGCGAGGTTTTCTTC.